The 27 T cell receptor beta chains reported below all come from one sample, sequenced in a study of blood T cell repertoires in COVID-19. TCRdb's copy holds only in-frame clones and misses some; the assay was immunoSEQ multiplex PCR. Among 150,000 to 200,000 clones listed, 75% to 90% were seen once. Sequenced sample: peripheral blood. The receptors were sampled from a woman aged 60 to 75 with acute or convalescent COVID-19.

This clone has only one observation. The chain links TRBV13 to TRBJ1-1; 9 bases fit TRBD1. The V gene's germline CDR1 is PRHDT and CDR2 FYEKMQ (reference sequence). The V and J ends lost 0 bases and 3 bases, in that order; junction bases with no gene match: 11. The CDR3 length is 18 residues. CDR3 sequence reads: CASSLGGTGPQGDTEAFF. The CDR3 bases are TGTGCCAGCAGCTTAGGCGGGACAGGGCCTCAAGGGGACACTGAAGCTTTCTTT.

V and J are TRBV7-9 and TRBJ2-5; 8 nucleotides agree with TRBD2. This CDR3 region has 15 residues. The ends lost 3 bases at V and 3 bases at J; junction bases unmatched: 6. Germline values: CDR1 SEHNR, CDR2 FQNEAQ (reference sequence). CDR3 loop: CASSFGVTSEETQYF. Written as DNA, the CDR3 is TGTGCCAGCAGCTTCGGCGTGACTAGCGAAGAGACCCAGTACTTC.

The chain is built from TRBV11-3 and TRBJ2-2; D may be TRBD1 (6 bases). The germline CDR1 and CDR2 sequences are SGHNT and YENEEA. The CDR3 length is 15 residues. The V end was cut by 5 bases, the J end by 1 base, with 11 bases between. Written as DNA, the CDR3 is TGTGCCAGCAGCCCCGGGACACAGAACACCGGGGAGCTGTTTTTT. Its translation is CASSPGTQNTGELFF.

This clone has only a few counts. The CDR3 coding sequence is TGTGCCAGCAAACGACAGGGGGCAGACAATCAGCCCCAGCATTTT. It translates to CASKRQGADNQPQHF. The chain carries TRBV6-5 and TRBJ1-5, with 10 bases that match TRBD1. Germline V lookup: CDR1 MNHEY, CDR2 SVGAGI. V lost 7 bases to trimming and J lost 3 bases; unmatched junction nucleotides: 6. This CDR3 spans 15 amino acids.

J is TRBJ2-7 and V is TRBV5-5; D might be TRBD1 (6 bases). The CDR3 consists of 15 residues. Looked up from germline, CDR1 is SGHKS and CDR2 is YYEKEE (reference sequence). Deletions cut 0 bases from V and 3 bases from J, with 13 bases between. Here the CDR3 reads CASSLGSRGGYEQYF. Here the CDR3 DNA reads TGTGCCAGCAGCTTGGGGAGCAGAGGGGGCTACGAGCAGTACTTC.

This rearrangement joins TRBV3-1 (or the pseudogene TRBV3-2) to TRBJ2-7; TRBD1 agrees at 7 bases. Germline values: CDR1 LGHDT, CDR2 YNNKEL (reference sequence). The CDR3 has 16 residues. The V and J ends lost 2 bases and 0 bases, in that order; junction bases with no gene match: 7. Here the CDR3 reads CASSQRGRSSSYEQYF. The CDR3 DNA reads as TGTGCCAGCAGCCAAAGGGGGCGTTCTAGCTCCTACGAGCAGTACTTC.

The chain employs TRBV27 and TRBJ1-2; D is perhaps TRBD1 (6 bases). Germline CDR1 is MNHEY and CDR2 is SMNVEV (reference sequence). Trimming stripped 8 bases from V and 6 bases from J, with 16 bases between. CDR3 length equals 13 residues. The CDR3 reads CASGLQGPHGYTF. Here the CDR3 DNA reads TGTGCCAGCGGATTACAGGGCCCCCATGGCTACACCTTC.

This sequence joins TRBV9 and TRBJ2-1; tentative D call: TRBD1 (5 bases). Germline V lookup: CDR1 SGDLS, CDR2 YYNGEE. This CDR3 is built from 16 residues. V lost 0 bases and J lost 4, with 14 bases in between. CDR3 nucleotides: TGTGCCAGCAGCGTAGCGGTTACAGGTGGTTACAATGAGCAGTTCTTC. Its protein product is CASSVAVTGGYNEQFF.

The rearrangement joins TRBV6-2 or TRBV6-3 to TRBJ2-5, with D possibly TRBD2 on 5 matching bases. Between the trimmed V and J ends, which lost 6 bases and 4 bases, there was a span of 12 bases. Germline V gene data show CDR1 as MNHEY and CDR2 as SVGEGT. The CDR3 totals 13 residues. This CDR3 reads CASSPGLTETQYF. CDR3 sequence (DNA): TGTGCCAGCAGCCCCGGACTGACAGAGACCCAGTACTTC.

The rearrangement uses TRBV9 and TRBJ2-1; TRBD2 matches at 12 bases. V was pared by 1 base and J by 10 bases, with 9 bases of the junction left unmatched. CDR3 length: 16 residues. CDR1 SGDLS and CDR2 YYNGEE come from the germline V gene. This chain's CDR3 is CASSVTSGGLLGEQFF. CDR3 DNA sequence: TGTGCCAGCAGCGTAACTAGCGGGGGGCTACTGGGGGAGCAGTTCTTC.

The chain is built from TRBV11-3 and TRBJ2-2; TRBD2 matches 9 bases. V dropped 4 bases and J dropped 5; count of bases not matched to a gene: 5. Germline V gene sequence: CDR1 SGHNT, CDR2 YENEEA. CDR3 length: 15 amino acids. The CDR3 sequence: CASSSSGTSTGELFF. The DNA of the CDR3 is TGTGCCAGCAGCTCTAGCGGGACTAGTACCGGGGAGCTGTTTTTT. The variable domain in full, with the rest retrieved from reference TRBV11-3 and TRBJ2-2, is EAGVVQSPRYKIIEKKQPVAFWCNPISGHNTLYWYLQNLGQGPELLIRYENEEAVDDSQLPKDRFSAERLKGVDSTLKIQPAELGDSAVYLCASSSSGTSTGELFFGEGSRLTVL.

CDR3 loop: CASADRGRNTGELFF. The DNA of the CDR3 is TGCGCCAGCGCTGACAGGGGGAGGAACACCGGGGAGCTGTTTTTT. V gene TRBV4-1 combines with J gene TRBJ2-2, with 9 bases matching TRBD1. The CDR3 spans 15 residues. With 8 bases clipped from V and 1 base from J, the junction kept 5 bases outside the gene matches. Germline values: CDR1 MGHRA, CDR2 YSYEKL.

The V call is TRBV7-2, the J call TRBJ2-2; perhaps TRBD2 as D (5 bases). Germline CDR1 and CDR2: SGHTA and FQGNSA. V was pared by 2 bases and J by 3 bases, with 10 bases between. This CDR3 comprises 15 residues. The CDR3: CASSLRGIHTGELFF. The CDR3 DNA follows: TGTGCCAGCAGCTTACGAGGGATTCACACCGGGGAGCTGTTTTTT.

The rearrangement links TRBV27 to TRBJ1-6; tentatively, D is TRBD1 (6 bases). Trimming cost V 5 bases and J 1 base, with 12 bases left between them. Per germline, CDR1 MNHEY and CDR2 SMNVEV (reference sequence). The CDR3 is 16 amino acids. The CDR3 reads CASSDDRLSYNSPLHF. DNA of the CDR3: TGTGCCAGCAGTGATGACAGGCTTTCCTATAATTCACCCCTCCACTTT.

This clone was seen a handful of times. The rearrangement links TRBV5-4 to TRBJ1-2; D not resolved. Germline V CDR1 and CDR2: SGHNT, YYREEE (reference sequence). The CDR3 is made up of 14 amino acids. Deletions cut 0 bases from V and 4 bases from J, with 10 bases between. Here the CDR3 reads CASSLALSGYGYTF. In DNA, the CDR3 is TGTGCCAGCAGCTTGGCTCTATCGGGCTATGGCTACACCTTC.

The rearrangement uses TRBV7-2 and TRBJ2-1; 12 bases map to TRBD2. The V gene's germline CDR1 is SGHTA and CDR2 FQGNSA. Losses at the gene ends were 3 bases for V and 4 bases for J; bases not matched to a gene: 7. The CDR3 covers 17 residues. This chain's CDR3 is CASSFSSTSGGYNEQFF. The CDR3 DNA sequence: TGTGCCAGCAGCTTTTCTTCGACTAGCGGGGGATACAATGAGCAGTTCTTC.

The chain has TRBV20-1 and TRBJ1-2; a possible D gene is TRBD1 (6 bases). Germline values: CDR1 DFQATT, CDR2 SNEGSKA (reference sequence). Trimming removed 3 bases at V and 7 bases at J, with 12 bases between. The CDR3 spans 12 residues. CDR3 protein: CSASDSGVGYTF. The CDR3, as DNA: TGCAGTGCTAGTGATTCAGGGGTTGGCTACACCTTC.

The CDR3 DNA is TGTGCCAGCAGCCCCACTACAGGTCAGCCCCAGCATTTT. As protein: CASSPTTGQPQHF. The chain carries TRBV7-6 and TRBJ1-5; TRBD1 is a possible D gene (5 bases). CDR1 is SGHVS and CDR2 is FNYEAQ in the germline V gene. Trimming removed 5 bases at V and 6 bases at J, with 11 bases between. The CDR3 is 13 amino acids.

In this sample, this clone turned up once. The chain is built from TRBV19 and TRBJ1-5, with 7 bases lining up with TRBD1. This CDR3 has 16 residues. Unmatched junction bases numbered 8, after V lost 1 base and J lost 5 bases. From germline, CDR1 is LNHDA and CDR2 SQIVND (reference sequence). The CDR3 spells CASSIVYRGQDQPQHF. CDR3 coding DNA: TGTGCCAGTAGTATAGTGTACAGGGGTCAGGATCAGCCCCAGCATTTT.

In its sample, this clone was seen a few times. The chain links TRBV24-1 to TRBJ1-2; TRBD1 might be the D (6 bases). Germline V gene sequence: CDR1 KGHDR, CDR2 SFDVKD. The V end was cut by 3 bases, the J end by 8 bases, with 12 bases between. The CDR3 sequence is 13 residues long. The CDR3 DNA is TGTGCCACCAGTGATGGTACAGGGCGCGGCTACACCTTC. Protein: CATSDGTGRGYTF.

This sequence joins TRBV12-5 and TRBJ1-1, with D unclear. CDR1 and CDR2 (germline): LGHNT, FRNRAP. Trimming removed 6 bases at V and 1 base at J, with 6 bases between. The CDR3 covers 12 residues. CDR3 sequence reads: CASGAQNTEAFF. Written as DNA, the CDR3 is TGTGCTAGTGGAGCCCAGAACACTGAAGCTTTCTTT.

This clone appeared a single time. The chain is built from TRBV12-3 or TRBV12-4 and TRBJ1-1; D is ambiguous. The CDR3 is 13 residues long. The ends were cut back, 8 bases at V and 0 bases at J, with 10 bases in the middle. CDR3 region: CASSTYLNTEAFF. The CDR3 DNA follows: TGTGCCAGCTCCACATATCTGAACACTGAAGCTTTCTTT.

CDR3 sequence (DNA): TGCGCCAGCAGCACGACTAGCGGGAGTCCGACCCAGTACTTC. It encodes CASSTTSGSPTQYF. V usage is TRBV5-1 and J usage is TRBJ2-5; 12 bases are shared with TRBD2. The V gene's germline CDR1 is SGHRS and CDR2 YFSETQ. This CDR3 is 14 amino acids long. Losses at the gene ends were 4 bases for V and 7 bases for J; bases not matched to a gene: 5.

V gene TRBV7-3 combines with J gene TRBJ2-3; a possible D gene is TRBD2 (7 bases). Germline V gene sequence: CDR1 SGHTA, CDR2 FQGTGA. The CDR3 is made up of 15 amino acids. V lost 5 bases to trimming and J lost 1 base, with 13 bases between them. CDR3 residues: CASSKGGARTDTQYF. Here the CDR3 DNA reads TGTGCCAGCAGCAAAGGGGGGGCTCGCACAGATACGCAGTATTTT.

The V call is TRBV28, the J call TRBJ2-1; no clear D gene. This CDR3 comprises 15 residues. Germline CDR1 and CDR2: MDHEN and SYDVKM. V lost 1 base to trimming and J lost 0 bases, with 7 bases between them. CDR3 protein: CASSLSGYSYNEQFF. The CDR3 DNA sequence: TGTGCCAGCAGTTTATCGGGTTACTCCTACAATGAGCAGTTCTTC.

This clone was seen a handful of times. The rearrangement uses TRBV6-2 or TRBV6-3 and TRBJ2-3; 13 nucleotides line up with TRBD2. The CDR3 spans 19 residues. With V trimmed by 4 bases and J by 3 bases, 13 bases remained unmatched. From germline, CDR1 is MNHEY and CDR2 SVGEGT. The CDR3 spells CASSSNLLAGGLVTDTQYF. The CDR3, as DNA: TGTGCCAGCAGTTCCAACCTACTAGCGGGGGGGCTTGTGACAGATACGCAGTATTTT.

V is TRBV19 and J is TRBJ2-7; 10 nucleotides line up with TRBD1. V trimming: 5 bases; J trimming: 2 bases; junction bases outside the gene matches: 6. Germline V gene sequence: CDR1 LNHDA, CDR2 SQIVND (reference sequence). CDR3 length: 15 amino acids. The CDR3 DNA reads TGTGCCAGTAGTCGCCGGGACAGGGGTGCCTACGAGCAGTACTTC. Its translation is CASSRRDRGAYEQYF.